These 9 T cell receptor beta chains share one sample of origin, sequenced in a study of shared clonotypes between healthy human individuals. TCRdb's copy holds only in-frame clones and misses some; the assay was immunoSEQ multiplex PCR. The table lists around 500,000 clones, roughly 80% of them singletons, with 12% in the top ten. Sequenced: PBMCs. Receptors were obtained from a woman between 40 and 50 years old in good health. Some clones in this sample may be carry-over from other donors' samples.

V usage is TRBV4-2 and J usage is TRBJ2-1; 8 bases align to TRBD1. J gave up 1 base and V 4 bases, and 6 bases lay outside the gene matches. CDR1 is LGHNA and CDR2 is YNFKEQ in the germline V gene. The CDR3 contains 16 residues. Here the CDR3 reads CASSREDRESYNEQFF. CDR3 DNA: TGTGCCAGCAGCCGAGAGGACAGGGAATCCTACAATGAGCAGTTCTTC.

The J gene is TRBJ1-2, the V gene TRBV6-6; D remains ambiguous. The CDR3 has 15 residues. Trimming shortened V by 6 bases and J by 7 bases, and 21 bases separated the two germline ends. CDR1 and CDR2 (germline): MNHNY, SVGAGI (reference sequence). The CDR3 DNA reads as TGTGCCAGCAGCACCAAGGCAGGATCTTCCAGTGGCTACACCTTC. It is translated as CASSTKAGSSSGYTF.

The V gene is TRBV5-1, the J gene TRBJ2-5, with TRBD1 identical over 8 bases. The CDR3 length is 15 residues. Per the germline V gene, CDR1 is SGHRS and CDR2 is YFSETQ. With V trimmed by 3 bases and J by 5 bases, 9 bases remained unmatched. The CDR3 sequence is CASSYDRGGEETQYF. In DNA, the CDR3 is TGCGCCAGCAGCTACGACAGGGGCGGAGAGGAGACCCAGTACTTC.

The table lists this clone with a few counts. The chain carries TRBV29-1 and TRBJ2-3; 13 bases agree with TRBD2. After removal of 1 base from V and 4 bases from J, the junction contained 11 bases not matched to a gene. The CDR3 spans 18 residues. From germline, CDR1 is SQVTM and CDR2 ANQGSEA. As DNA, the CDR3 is TGCAGCGTTGAAGCAGTGGGACTAGCGGGAACCCACGCAGATACGCAGTATTTT. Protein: CSVEAVGLAGTHADTQYF.

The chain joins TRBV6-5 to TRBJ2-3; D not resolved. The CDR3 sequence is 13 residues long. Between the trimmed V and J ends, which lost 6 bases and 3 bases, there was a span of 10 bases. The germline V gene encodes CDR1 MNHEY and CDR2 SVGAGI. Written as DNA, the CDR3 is TGTGCCAGCAGATATATGGGAACAGATACGCAGTATTTT. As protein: CASRYMGTDTQYF.

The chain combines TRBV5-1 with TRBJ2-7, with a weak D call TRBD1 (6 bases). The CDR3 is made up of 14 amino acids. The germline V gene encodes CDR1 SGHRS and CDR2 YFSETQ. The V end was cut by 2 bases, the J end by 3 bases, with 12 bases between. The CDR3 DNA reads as TGCGCCAGCAGCTTAATGGGACACAACTACGAGCAGTACTTC. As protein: CASSLMGHNYEQYF. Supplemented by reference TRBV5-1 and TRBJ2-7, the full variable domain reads KAGVTQTPRYLIKTRGQQVTLSCSPISGHRSVSWYQQTPGQGLQFLFEYFSETQRNKGNFPGRFSGRQFSNSRSEMNVSTLELGDSALYLCASSLMGHNYEQYFGPGTRLTVT.

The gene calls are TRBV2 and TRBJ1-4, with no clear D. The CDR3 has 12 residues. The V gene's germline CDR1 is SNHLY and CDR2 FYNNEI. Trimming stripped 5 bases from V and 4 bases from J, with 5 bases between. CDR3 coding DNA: TGTGCCAGCAGTCGAATTAATGAAAAACTGTTTTTT. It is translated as CASSRINEKLFF.

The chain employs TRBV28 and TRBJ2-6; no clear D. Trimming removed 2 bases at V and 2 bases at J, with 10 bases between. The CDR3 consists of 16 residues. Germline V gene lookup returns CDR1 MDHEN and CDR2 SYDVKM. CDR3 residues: CASSLGSGPGANVLTF. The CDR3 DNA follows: TGTGCCAGCAGTTTAGGTAGTGGACCTGGGGCCAACGTCCTGACTTTC.

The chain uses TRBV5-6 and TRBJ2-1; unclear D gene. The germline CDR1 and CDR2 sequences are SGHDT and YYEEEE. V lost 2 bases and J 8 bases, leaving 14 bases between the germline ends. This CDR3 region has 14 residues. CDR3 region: CASSLISPGDEQFF. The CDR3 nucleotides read TGTGCCAGCAGCTTAATCTCCCCAGGCGATGAGCAGTTCTTC.